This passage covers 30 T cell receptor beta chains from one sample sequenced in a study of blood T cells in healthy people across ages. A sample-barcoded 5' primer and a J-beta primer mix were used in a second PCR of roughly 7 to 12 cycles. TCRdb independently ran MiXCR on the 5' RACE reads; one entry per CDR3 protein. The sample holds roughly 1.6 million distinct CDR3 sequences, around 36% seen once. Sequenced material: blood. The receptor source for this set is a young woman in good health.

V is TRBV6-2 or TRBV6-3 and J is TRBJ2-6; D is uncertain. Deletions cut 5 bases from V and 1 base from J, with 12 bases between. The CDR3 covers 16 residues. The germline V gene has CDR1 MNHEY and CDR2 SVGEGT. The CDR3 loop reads CASSDDGLSGANVLTF. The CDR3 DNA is TGTGCCAGCAGTGATGATGGGTTATCTGGGGCCAACGTCCTGACTTTC.

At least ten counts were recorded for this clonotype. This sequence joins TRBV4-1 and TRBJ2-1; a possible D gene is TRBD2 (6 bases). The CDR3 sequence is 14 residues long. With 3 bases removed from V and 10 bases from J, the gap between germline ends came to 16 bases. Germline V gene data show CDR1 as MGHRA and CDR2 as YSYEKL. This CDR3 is CASSQDYLSEEQFF. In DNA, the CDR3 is TGCGCCAGCAGCCAGGACTACCTCTCCGAGGAGCAGTTCTTC.

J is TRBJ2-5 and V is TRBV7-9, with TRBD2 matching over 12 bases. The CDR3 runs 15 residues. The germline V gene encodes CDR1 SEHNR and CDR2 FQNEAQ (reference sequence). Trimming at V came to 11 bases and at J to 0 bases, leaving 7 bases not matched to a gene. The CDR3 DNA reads TGTGCCGGAGCAGCTAGCGGGGGGGACCAAGAGACCCAGTACTTC. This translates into CAGAASGGDQETQYF.

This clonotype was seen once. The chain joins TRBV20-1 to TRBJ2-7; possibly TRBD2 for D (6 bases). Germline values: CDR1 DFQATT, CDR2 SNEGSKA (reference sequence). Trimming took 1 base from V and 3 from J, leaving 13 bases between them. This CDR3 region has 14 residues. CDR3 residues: CSARGPISGYEQYF. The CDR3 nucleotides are TGCAGTGCTAGAGGTCCCATTAGCGGCTACGAGCAGTACTTC.

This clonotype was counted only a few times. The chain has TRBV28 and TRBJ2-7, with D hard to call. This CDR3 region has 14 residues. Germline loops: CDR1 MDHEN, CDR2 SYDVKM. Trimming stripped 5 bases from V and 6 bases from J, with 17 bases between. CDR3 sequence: CASSLRAQEAEQYF. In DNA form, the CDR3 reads TGTGCCAGCAGTCTACGGGCCCAAGAAGCCGAGCAGTACTTC.

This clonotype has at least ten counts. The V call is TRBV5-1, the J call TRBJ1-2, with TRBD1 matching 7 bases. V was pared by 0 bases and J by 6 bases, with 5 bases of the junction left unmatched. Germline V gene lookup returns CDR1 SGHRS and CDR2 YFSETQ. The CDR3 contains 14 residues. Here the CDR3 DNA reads TGCGCCAGCAGCTTGGACAGGGGATTTGATGGCTACACCTTC. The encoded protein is CASSLDRGFDGYTF.

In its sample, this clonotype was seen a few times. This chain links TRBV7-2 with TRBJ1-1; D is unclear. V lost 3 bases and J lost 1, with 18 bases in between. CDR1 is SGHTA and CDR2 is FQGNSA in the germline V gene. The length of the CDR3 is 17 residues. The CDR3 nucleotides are TGTGCCAGCAGCTTCCCTCTGGCAGGCTCAAAGAACACTGAAGCTTTCTTT. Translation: CASSFPLAGSKNTEAFF.

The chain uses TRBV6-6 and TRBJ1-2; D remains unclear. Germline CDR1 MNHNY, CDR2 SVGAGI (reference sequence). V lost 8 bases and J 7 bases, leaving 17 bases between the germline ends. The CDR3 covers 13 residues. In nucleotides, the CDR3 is TGTGCCAGCTACGATGGAGTCAGACGTGGCTACACCTTC. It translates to CASYDGVRRGYTF.

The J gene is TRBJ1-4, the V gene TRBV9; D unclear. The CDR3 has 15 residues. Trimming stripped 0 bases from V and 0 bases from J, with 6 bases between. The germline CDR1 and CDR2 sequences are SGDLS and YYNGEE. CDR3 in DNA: TGTGCCAGCAGCGTAGGCCGTGCAACTAATGAAAAACTGTTTTTT. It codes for CASSVGRATNEKLFF.

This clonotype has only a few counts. The CDR3 DNA reads TGTGCCAGCAGCTTGAACAGGGACGTCGGCTACACCTTC. Protein: CASSLNRDVGYTF. The chain has TRBV7-9 and TRBJ1-2, with D possibly TRBD1 on 6 matching bases. This CDR3 comprises 13 residues. Between the trimmed V and J ends, which lost 3 bases and 8 bases, there was a span of 13 bases. Germline loops: CDR1 SEHNR, CDR2 FQNEAQ (reference sequence).

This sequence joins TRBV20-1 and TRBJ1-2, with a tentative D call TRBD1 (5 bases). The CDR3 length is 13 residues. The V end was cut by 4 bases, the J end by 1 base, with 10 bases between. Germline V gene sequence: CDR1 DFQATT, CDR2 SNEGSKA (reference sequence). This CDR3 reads CSANGDFNYGYTF. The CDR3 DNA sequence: TGCAGTGCTAATGGGGACTTTAACTATGGCTACACCTTC.

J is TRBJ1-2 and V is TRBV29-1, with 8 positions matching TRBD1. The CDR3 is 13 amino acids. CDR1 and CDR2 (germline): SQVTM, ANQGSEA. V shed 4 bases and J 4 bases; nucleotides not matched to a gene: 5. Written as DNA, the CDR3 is TGCAGCGTTGGAGAAACAGGGGGCTATGGCTACACCTTC. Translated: CSVGETGGYGYTF.

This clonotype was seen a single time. CDR3 region: CSAPGTGVEKLFF. The CDR3, as DNA: TGCAGTGCTCCCGGGACAGGGGTTGAAAAACTGTTTTTT. V gene TRBV20-1 combines with J gene TRBJ1-4; TRBD1 aligns across 10 bases. The CDR3 extends over 13 amino acids. Unmatched junction bases numbered 4, after V lost 5 bases and J lost 7 bases. Per germline, CDR1 DFQATT and CDR2 SNEGSKA (reference sequence).

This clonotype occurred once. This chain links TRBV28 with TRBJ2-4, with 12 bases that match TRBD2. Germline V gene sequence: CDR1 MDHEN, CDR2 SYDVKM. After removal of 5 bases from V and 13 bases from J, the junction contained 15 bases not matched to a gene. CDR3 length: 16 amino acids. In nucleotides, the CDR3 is TGTGCCAGCAGTCCCCGACTAGCGGGAGAACCTTACAAGCAGTACTTC. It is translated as CASSPRLAGEPYKQYF. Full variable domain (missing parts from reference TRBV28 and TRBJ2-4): DVKVTQSSRYLVKRTGEKVFLECVQDMDHENMFWYRQDPGLGLRLIYFSYDVKMKEKGDIPEGYSVSREKKERFSLILESASTNQTSMYLCASSPRLAGEPYKQYFGAGTRLSVL.

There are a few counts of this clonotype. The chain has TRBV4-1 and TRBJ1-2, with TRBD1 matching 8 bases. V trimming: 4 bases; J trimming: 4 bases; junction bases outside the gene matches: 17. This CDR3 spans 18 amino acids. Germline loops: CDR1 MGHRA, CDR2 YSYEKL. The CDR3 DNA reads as TGCGCCAGCAGCCCTGGACAGGGCAATCCATCGGCACTCTATGGCTACACCTTC. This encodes CASSPGQGNPSALYGYTF.

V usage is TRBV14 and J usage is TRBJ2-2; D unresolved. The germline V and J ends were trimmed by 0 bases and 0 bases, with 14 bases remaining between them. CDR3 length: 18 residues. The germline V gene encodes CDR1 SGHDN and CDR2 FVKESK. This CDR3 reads CASSQDPLFHANTGELFF. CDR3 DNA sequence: TGTGCCAGCAGCCAAGATCCGTTATTCCATGCGAACACCGGGGAGCTGTTTTTT.

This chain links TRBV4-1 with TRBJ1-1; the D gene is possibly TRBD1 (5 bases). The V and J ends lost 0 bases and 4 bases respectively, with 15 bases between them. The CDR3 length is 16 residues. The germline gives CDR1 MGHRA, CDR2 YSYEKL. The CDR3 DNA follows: TGCGCCAGCAGCCAAGATCTCGGCAGGGTCTCCACTGAAGCTTTCTTT. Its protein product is CASSQDLGRVSTEAFF.

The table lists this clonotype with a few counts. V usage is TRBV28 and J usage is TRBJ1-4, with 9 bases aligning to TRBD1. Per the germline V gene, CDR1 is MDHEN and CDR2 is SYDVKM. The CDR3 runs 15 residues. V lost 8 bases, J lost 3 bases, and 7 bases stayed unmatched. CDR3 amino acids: CASRDRVMSNEKLFF. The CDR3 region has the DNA TGTGCCAGCCGGGACAGGGTCATGTCTAATGAAAAACTGTTTTTT.

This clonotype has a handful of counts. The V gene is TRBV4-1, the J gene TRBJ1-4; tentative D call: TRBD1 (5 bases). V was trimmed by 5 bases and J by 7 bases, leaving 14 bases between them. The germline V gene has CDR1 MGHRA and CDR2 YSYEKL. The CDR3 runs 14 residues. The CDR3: CASSKGQIGEKLFF. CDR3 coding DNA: TGCGCCAGCAGCAAGGGGCAGATAGGTGAAAAACTGTTTTTT.

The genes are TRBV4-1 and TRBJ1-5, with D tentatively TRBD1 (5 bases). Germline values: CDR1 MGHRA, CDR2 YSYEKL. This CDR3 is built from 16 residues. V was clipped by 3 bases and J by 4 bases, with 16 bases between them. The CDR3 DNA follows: TGCGCCAGCAGCCACCGGATGGGAACAGGTAATCAGCCCCAGCATTTT. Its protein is CASSHRMGTGNQPQHF.

CDR3 sequence reads: CASSPWGIEKLFF. The CDR3 DNA reads TGTGCCAGCAGCCCCTGGGGCATTGAAAAACTGTTTTTT. The J gene is TRBJ1-4, the V gene TRBV12-3 or TRBV12-4; D may be TRBD1 (5 bases). The length of the CDR3 is 13 residues. V was clipped by 6 bases and J by 7 bases, with 12 bases between them.

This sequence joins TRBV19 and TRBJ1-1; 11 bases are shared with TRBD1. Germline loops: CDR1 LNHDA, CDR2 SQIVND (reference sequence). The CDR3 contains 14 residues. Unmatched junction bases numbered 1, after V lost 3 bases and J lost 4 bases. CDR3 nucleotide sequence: TGTGCCAGTAGTATCGGACAGGGGGCCACTGAAGCTTTCTTT. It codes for CASSIGQGATEAFF.

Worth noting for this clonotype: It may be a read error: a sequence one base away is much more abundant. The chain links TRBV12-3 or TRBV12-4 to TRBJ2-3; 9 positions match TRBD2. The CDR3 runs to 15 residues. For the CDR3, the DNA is TGTGCCAGCAGTAAGACTAGCGGTAGCACAGATGCGCAGTATTTT. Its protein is CASSKTSGSTDAQYF.

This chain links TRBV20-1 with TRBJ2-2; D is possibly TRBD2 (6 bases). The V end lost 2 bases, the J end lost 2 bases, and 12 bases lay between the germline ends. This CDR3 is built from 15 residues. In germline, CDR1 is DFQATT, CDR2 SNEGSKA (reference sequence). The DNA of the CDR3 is TGCAGTGCTAGAACCGGGAGCTTAAACACCGGGGAGCTGTTTTTT. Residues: CSARTGSLNTGELFF.

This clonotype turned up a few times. CDR3 sequence reads: CATSDFRGTEAFF. The CDR3 DNA reads as TGTGCCACCAGTGATTTTCGGGGGACTGAAGCTTTCTTT. This rearrangement joins TRBV24-1 to TRBJ1-1; D may be TRBD1 (5 bases). The CDR3 has 13 residues. Germline CDR1 reads KGHDR; CDR2 reads SFDVKD. V was trimmed by 1 base and J by 5 bases, leaving 7 bases between them.

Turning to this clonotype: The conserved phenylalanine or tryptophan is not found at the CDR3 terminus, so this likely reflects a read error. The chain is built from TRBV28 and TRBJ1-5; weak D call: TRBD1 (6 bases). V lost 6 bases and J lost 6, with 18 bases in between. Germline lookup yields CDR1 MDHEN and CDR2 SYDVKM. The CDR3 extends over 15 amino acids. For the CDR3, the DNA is TGTGCCAGCAGACCCCAGGGGTCTAGGTCTCAGCCCCAGCATGTT. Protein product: CASRPQGSRSQPQHV.

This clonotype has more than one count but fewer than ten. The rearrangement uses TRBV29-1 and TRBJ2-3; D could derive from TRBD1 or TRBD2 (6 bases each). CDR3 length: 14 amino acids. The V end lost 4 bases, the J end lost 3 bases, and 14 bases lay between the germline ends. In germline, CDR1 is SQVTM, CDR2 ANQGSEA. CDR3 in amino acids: CSVARGRGTDTQYF. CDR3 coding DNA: TGCAGCGTTGCACGGGGGCGTGGGACAGATACGCAGTATTTT.

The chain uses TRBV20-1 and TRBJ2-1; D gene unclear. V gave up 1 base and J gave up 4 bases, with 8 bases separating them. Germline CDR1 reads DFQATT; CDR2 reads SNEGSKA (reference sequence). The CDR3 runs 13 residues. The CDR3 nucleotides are TGCAGTGCTAGAGCCCCGGTTTACAATGAGCAGTTCTTC. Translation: CSARAPVYNEQFF.

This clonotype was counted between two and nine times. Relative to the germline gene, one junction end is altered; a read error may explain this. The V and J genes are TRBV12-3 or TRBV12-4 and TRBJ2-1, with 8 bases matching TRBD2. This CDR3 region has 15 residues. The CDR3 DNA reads TGTGCCGGCAGTTTAACTAGCGGAGCCTACAATGAGCAGTTCTTC. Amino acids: CAGSLTSGAYNEQFF.

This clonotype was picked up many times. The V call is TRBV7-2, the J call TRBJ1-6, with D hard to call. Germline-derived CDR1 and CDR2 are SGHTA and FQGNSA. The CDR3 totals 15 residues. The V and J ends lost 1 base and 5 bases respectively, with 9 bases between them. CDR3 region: CASSLGPVNNSPLHF. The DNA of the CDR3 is TGTGCCAGCAGCTTAGGTCCGGTTAATAATTCACCCCTCCACTTT.